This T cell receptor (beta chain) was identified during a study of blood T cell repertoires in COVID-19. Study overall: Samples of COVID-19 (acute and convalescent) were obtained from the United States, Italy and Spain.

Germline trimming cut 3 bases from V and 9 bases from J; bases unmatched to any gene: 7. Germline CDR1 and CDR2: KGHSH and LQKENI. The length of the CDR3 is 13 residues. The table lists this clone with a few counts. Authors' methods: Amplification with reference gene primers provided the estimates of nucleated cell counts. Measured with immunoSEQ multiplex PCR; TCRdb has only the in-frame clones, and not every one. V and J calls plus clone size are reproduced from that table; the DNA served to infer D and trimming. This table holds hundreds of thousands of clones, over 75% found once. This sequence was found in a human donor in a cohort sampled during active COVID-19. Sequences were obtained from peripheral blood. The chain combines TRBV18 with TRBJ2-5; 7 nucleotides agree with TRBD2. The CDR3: CASSPTEAGAQYF. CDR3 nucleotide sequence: TGTGCCAGCTCACCCACCGAGGCGGGGGCCCAGTACTTC.